This T cell receptor beta chain was captured by sequencing in a study of T cell responses to AZD1222 COVID-19 vaccine. The study's findings and limits: Epitopes outside B.1.351 and B.1.1.7 mutated regions reportedly drew nearly half of spike TCRs.

Profiled with immunoSEQ multiplex PCR; TCRdb holds only in-frame clones, not every one. The sample carries about 140,000 clones, around 88% recorded once. Remarks on this clone: Its cognate antigen is unknown.

The CDR3 has 13 residues. Trimming left V 0 bases short and J 2 bases short, with 8 bases between. Germline CDR1 reads GTSNPN; CDR2 reads SVGIG (reference sequence). The sequence derives from an adult in good health. The sequencing used peripheral blood, collected on day 0 of AZD1222 vaccination. This chain connects TRBV30 to TRBJ2-7, with D unresolved. CDR3 bases: TGTGCCTGGAGTGTCTCCCCGCCCTACGAGCAGTACTTC. Amino acids: CAWSVSPPYEQYF.